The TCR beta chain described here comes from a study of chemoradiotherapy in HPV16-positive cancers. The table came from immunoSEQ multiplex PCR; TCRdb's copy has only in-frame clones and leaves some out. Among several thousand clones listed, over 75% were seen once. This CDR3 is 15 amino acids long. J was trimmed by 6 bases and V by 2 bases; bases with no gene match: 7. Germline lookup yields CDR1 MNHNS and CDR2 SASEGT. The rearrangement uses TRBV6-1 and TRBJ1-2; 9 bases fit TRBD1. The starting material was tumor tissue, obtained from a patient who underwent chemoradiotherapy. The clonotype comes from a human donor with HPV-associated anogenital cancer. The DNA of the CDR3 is TGTGCCAGCAGTGAAAAACAGGGGGCCAGAGATGGCTACACCTTC. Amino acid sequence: CASSEKQGARDGYTF.